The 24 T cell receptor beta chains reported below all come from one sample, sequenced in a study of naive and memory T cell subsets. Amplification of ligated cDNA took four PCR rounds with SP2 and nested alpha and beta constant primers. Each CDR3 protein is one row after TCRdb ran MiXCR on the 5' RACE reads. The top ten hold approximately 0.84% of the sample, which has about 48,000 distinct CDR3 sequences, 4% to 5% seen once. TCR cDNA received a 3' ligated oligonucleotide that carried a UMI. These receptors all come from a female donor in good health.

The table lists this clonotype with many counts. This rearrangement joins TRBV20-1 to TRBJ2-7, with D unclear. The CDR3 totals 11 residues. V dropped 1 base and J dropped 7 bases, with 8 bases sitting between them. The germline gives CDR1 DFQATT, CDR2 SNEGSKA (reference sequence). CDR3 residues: CSARVTHEQYF. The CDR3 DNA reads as TGCAGTGCTAGAGTGACACATGAGCAGTACTTC.

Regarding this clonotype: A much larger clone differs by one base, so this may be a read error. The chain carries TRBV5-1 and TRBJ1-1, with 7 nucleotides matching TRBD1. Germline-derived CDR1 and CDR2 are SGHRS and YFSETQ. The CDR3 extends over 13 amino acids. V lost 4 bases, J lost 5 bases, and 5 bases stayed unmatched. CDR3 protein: CASSAYRGTEAFF. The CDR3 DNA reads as TGCGCCAGCAGCGCATACAGGGGAACTGAAGCTTTCTTT.

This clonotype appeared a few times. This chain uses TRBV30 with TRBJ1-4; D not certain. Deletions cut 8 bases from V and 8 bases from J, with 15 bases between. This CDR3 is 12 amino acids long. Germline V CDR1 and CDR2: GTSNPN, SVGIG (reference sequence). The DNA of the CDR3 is TGTGCCGGCCGGAGCGGACCGGAAAAACTGTTTTTT. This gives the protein CAGRSGPEKLFF.

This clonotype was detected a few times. The CDR3 reads CASSRGLEDNEQFF. The CDR3 bases are TGCGCCAGCAGCAGGGGACTAGAGGACAATGAGCAGTTCTTC. The V gene is TRBV5-1, the J gene TRBJ2-1; 8 nucleotides line up with TRBD2. Germline lookup yields CDR1 SGHRS and CDR2 YFSETQ. The V segment lost 4 bases and the J segment 5 bases; nucleotides outside the gene matches: 5. The CDR3 totals 14 residues.

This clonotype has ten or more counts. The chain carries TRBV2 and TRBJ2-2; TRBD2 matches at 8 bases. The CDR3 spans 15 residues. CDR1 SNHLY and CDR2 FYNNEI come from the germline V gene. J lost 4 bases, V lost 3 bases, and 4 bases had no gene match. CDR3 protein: CASSEALAGTGELFF. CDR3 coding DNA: TGTGCCAGCAGTGAGGCGCTAGCGGGCACCGGGGAGCTGTTTTTT. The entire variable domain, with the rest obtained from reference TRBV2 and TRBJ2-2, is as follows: EPEVTQTPSHQVTQMGQEVILRCVPISNHLYFYWYRQILGQKVEFLVSFYNNEISEKSEIFDDQFSVERPDGSNFTLKIRSTKLEDSAMYFCASSEALAGTGELFFGEGSRLTVL.

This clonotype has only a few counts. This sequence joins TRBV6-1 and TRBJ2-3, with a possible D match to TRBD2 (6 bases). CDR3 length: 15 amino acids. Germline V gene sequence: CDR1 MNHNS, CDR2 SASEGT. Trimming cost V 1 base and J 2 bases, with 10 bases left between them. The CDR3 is CASSEVAGTTDTQYF. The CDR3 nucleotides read TGTGCCAGCAGTGAAGTTGCGGGGACCACAGATACGCAGTATTTT.

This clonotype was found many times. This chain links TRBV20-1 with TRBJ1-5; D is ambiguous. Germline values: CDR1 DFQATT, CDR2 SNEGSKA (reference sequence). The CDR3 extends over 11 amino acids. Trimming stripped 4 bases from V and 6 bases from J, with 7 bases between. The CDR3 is CSAKGVQPQHF. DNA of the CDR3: TGCAGTGCTAAAGGTGTTCAGCCCCAGCATTTT.

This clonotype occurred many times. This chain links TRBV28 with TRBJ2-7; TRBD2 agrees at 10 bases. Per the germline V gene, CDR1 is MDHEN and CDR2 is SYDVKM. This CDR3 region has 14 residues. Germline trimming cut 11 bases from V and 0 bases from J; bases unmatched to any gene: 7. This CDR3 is CAVLAGPRSYEQYF. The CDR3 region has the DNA TGTGCCGTACTAGCGGGACCCCGCTCCTACGAGCAGTACTTC.

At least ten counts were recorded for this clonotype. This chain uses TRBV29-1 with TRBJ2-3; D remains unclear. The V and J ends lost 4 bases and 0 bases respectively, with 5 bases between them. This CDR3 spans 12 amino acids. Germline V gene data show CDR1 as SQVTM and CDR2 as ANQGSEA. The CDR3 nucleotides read TGCAGCGTTGCGGAAAGCACAGATACGCAGTATTTT. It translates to CSVAESTDTQYF.

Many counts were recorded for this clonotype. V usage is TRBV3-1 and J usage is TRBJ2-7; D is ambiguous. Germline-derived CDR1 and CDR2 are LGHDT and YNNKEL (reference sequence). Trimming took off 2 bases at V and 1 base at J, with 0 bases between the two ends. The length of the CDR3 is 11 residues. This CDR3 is CASSQSYEQYF. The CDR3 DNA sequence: TGTGCCAGCAGCCAATCCTACGAGCAGTACTTC.

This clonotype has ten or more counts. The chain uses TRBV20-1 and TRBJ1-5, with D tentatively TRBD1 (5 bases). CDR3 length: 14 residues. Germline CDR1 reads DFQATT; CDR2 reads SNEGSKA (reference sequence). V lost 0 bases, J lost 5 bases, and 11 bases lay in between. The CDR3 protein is CSAREGVSDQPQHF. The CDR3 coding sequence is TGCAGTGCTAGAGAAGGGGTTTCGGATCAGCCCCAGCATTTT.

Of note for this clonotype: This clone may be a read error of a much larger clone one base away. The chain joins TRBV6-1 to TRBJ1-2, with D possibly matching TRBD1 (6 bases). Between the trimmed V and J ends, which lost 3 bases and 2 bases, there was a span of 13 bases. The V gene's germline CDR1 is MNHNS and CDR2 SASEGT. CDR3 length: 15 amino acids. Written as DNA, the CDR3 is TGTGCCAGCAGTGACCCAGGGGCCCGGAACTATGGCTACACCTTC. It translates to CASSDPGARNYGYTF.

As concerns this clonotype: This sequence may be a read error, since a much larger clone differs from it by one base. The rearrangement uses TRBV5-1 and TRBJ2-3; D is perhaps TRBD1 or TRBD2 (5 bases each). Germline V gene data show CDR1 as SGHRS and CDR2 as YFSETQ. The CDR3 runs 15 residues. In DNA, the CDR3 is TGCACCAGCCGCGCCGGTGGGGGTCACACAGATACGCAGTATTTT. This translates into CTSRAGGGHTDTQYF.

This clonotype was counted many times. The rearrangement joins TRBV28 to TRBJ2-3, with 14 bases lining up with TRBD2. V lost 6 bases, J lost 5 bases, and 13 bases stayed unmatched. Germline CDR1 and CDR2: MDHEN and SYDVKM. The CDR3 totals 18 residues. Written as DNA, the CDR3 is TGTGCCAGCAGGCGGACTAGCGGGAGGTCGAAACGGAAAGATACGCAGTATTTT. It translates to CASRRTSGRSKRKDTQYF.

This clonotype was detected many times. In DNA, the CDR3 is TGTGCCAGCAGTTACTATGGGCAGAATGAAGCTTTCTTT. This gives the protein CASSYYGQNEAFF. V and J are TRBV6-6 and TRBJ1-1; the D is unclear. Trimming took off 1 base at V and 7 bases at J, with 10 bases between the two ends. CDR3 length: 13 residues. Germline loops: CDR1 MNHNY, CDR2 SVGAGI (reference sequence).

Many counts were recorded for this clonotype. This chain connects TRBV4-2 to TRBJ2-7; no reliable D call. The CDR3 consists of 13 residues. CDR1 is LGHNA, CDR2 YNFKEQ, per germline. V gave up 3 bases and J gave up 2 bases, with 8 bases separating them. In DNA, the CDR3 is TGTGCCAGCAGCCAGGTGCGCGCCTACGAGCAGTACTTC. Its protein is CASSQVRAYEQYF.

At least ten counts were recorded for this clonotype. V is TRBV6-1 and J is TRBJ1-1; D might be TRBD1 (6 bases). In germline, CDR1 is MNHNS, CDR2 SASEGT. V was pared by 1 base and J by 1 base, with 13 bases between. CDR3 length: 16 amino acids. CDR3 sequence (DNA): TGTGCCAGCAGTGAAGTTTTGGCAGGGGAGAACACTGAAGCTTTCTTT. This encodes CASSEVLAGENTEAFF.

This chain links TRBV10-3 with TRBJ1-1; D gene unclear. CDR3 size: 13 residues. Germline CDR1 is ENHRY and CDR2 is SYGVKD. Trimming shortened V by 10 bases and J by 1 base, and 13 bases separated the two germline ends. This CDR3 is CATRGAGNTEAFF. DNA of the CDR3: TGTGCCACCCGGGGAGCGGGGAACACTGAAGCTTTCTTT.

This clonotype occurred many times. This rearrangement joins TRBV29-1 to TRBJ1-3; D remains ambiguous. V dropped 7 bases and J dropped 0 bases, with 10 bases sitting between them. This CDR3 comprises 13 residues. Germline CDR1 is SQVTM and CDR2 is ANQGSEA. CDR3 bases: TGCAGCGCTGGGCAGGCCTCTGGAAACACCATATATTTT. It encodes CSAGQASGNTIYF.

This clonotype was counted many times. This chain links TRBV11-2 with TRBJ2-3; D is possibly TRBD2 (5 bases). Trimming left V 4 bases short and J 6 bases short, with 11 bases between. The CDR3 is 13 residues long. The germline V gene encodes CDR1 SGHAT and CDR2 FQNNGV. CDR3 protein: CASSSLAADTQYF. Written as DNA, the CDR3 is TGTGCCAGCAGCTCCCTAGCCGCGGATACGCAGTATTTT.

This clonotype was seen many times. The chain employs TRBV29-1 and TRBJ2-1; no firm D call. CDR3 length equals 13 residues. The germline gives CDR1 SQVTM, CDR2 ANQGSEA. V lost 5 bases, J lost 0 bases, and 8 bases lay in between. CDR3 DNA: TGCAGCGTTCAACCCAGCTCCTACAATGAGCAGTTCTTC. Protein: CSVQPSSYNEQFF.

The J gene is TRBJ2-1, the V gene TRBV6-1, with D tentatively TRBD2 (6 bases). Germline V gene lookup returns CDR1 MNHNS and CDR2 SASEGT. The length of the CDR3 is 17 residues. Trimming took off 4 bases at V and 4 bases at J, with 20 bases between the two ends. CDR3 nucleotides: TGTGCCAGCAGTGCCCGGGGGATCAGTGGTGGGTACAATGAGCAGTTCTTC. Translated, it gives CASSARGISGGYNEQFF.

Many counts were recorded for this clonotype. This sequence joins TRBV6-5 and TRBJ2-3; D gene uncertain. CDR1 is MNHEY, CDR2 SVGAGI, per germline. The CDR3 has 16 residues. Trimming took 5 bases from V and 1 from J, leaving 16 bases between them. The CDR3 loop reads CASSEYSNWGTDTQYF. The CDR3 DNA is TGTGCCAGCAGTGAATACAGCAACTGGGGCACAGATACGCAGTATTTT.

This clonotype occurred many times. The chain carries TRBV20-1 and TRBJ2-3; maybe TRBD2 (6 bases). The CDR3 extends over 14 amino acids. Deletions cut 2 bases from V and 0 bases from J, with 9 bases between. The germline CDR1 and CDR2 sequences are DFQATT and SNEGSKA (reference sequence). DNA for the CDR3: TGCAGTGCTAGACGGGACTTGAGCACAGATACGCAGTATTTT. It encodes CSARRDLSTDTQYF.